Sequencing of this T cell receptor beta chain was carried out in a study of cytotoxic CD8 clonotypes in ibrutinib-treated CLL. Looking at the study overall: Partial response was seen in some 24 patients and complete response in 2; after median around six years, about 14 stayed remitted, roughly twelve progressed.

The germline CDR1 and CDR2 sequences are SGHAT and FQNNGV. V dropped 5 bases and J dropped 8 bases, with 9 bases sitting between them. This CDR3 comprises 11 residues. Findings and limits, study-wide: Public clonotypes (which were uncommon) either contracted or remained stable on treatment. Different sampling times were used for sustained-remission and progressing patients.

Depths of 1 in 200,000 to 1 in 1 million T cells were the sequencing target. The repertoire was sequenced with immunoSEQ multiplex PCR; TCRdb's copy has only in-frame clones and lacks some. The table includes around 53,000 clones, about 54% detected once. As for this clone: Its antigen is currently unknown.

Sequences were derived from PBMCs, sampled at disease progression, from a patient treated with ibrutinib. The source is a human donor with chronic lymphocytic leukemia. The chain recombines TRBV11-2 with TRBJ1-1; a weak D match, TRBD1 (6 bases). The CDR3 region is CASSRGGEAFF. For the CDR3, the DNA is TGTGCCAGCAGCCGAGGGGGAGAAGCTTTCTTT. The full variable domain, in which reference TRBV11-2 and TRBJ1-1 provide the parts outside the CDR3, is EAGVAQSPRYKIIEKRQSVAFWCNPISGHATLYWYQQILGQGPKLLIQFQNNGVVDDSQLPKDRFSAERLKGVDSTLKIQPAKLEDSAVYLCASSRGGEAFFGQGTRLTVV.